The present entry profiles one TCR beta chain with its context. This entry comes from a study of shared clonotypes between healthy human individuals. The wider study: Contributing individuals were two females and a few males aged 18 to 49.

Germline CDR1 MDHEN, CDR2 SYDVKM. The CDR3 consists of 10 residues. Sequencing was performed with immunoSEQ multiplex PCR; in TCRdb, only in-frame clones are kept and a portion is missing. Among about 680,000 clones listed, 73% were seen once. This clonotype was sampled from a woman in her 30s in good health. The specimen sequenced was memory CD4+ T cells sorted from blood. Subset defined: CD45RA-negative fraction. The rearrangement links TRBV28 to TRBJ2-5; no clear D. The assigned J gene may be wrong: the sequence end matches TRBJ2-7 better. CDR3 residues: CASSRYEQYF. The CDR3 DNA sequence: TGTGCCAGCAGTCGTTACGAGCAGTACTTC.